This T cell receptor (beta chain) derives from a study of CD8 T cells in ankylosing spondylitis. TCRdb processed the 5' RACE reads anew with MiXCR; each CDR3 protein has one entry. The sample shows just over 300,000 distinct CDR3 sequences, around 21% of them seen only once. V lost 3 bases, J lost 3 bases, and 3 bases stayed unmatched. The CDR3 loop spans 14 amino acids. CDR1 is KGHDR, CDR2 SFDVKD, per germline. The chain links TRBV24-1 to TRBJ2-5; 7 bases fit TRBD1. Specimen: blood, either unsorted or a sorted T cell fraction (not recorded which). The source of this sequence is a female donor with ankylosing spondylitis or in good health (not recorded which). This CDR3 reads CATSDPGTEETQYF. The CDR3 DNA sequence: TGTGCCACCAGTGATCCCGGGACAGAAGAGACCCAGTACTTC.